The 21 T cell receptor beta chains below were found in one sample sequenced in a study of PD-1 blockade in classical Hodgkin lymphoma. Repertoires were generated with immunoSEQ multiplex PCR, while TCRdb's copy carries only in-frame clones and drops some. The sample lists 20,000 to 25,000 clones; 91% were seen once. The time point here: newly diagnosed, previously untreated cHL patient sample. Thawed PBMCs yielded CD4+ T cells through magnetic negative selection. Sample: CD4+ T cells from blood. Receptors originate from a human donor with classical Hodgkin lymphoma.

The chain employs TRBV6-5 and TRBJ1-3; D is unclear. Germline V gene sequence: CDR1 MNHEY, CDR2 SVGAGI. Between the trimmed V and J ends, which lost 6 bases and 2 bases, there was a span of 11 bases. The CDR3 totals 14 residues. In nucleotides, the CDR3 is TGTGCCAGCAGAGAGCAGGCCGCTGGAAACACCATATATTTT. This codes for CASREQAAGNTIYF.

The J gene is TRBJ2-1, the V gene TRBV5-1; D ambiguous. Germline values: CDR1 SGHRS, CDR2 YFSETQ. The CDR3 is made up of 13 amino acids. V lost 1 base to trimming and J lost 6 bases, with 8 bases between them. DNA of the CDR3: TGCGCCAGCAGCTTGAACCTAGTCAATGAGCAGTTCTTC. This encodes CASSLNLVNEQFF. Using reference TRBV5-1 and TRBJ2-1 for the parts outside the CDR3, the full variable domain is KAGVTQTPRYLIKTRGQQVTLSCSPISGHRSVSWYQQTPGQGLQFLFEYFSETQRNKGNFPGRFSGRQFSNSRSEMNVSTLELGDSALYLCASSLNLVNEQFFGPGTRLTVL.

This clone appeared a few times. The V gene is TRBV7-9, the J gene TRBJ1-1; D unresolved. CDR1 is SEHNR and CDR2 is FQNEAQ in the germline V gene (reference sequence). V was trimmed by 4 bases and J by 4 bases, leaving 13 bases between them. The CDR3 runs 14 residues. The CDR3 reads CASSSSWGATEAFF. CDR3 in DNA: TGTGCCAGCAGCTCAAGCTGGGGAGCCACTGAAGCTTTCTTT.

The chain carries TRBV6-1 and TRBJ1-6, with unresolved D. The CDR3 extends over 14 amino acids. Germline-derived CDR1 and CDR2 are MNHNS and SASEGT. V lost 5 bases to trimming and J lost 7 bases, with 12 bases between them. The CDR3 is CASSPIVLNSPLHF. In DNA form, the CDR3 reads TGTGCCAGCAGTCCCATTGTTCTCAATTCACCCCTCCACTTT.

The chain recombines TRBV5-1 with TRBJ2-5, with 9 bases identical to TRBD1. This CDR3 spans 15 amino acids. V lost 4 bases, J lost 4 bases, and 8 bases stayed unmatched. The germline gives CDR1 SGHRS, CDR2 YFSETQ. The CDR3 sequence is CASSRDRGVGETQYF. The CDR3 nucleotides are TGCGCCAGCAGCCGAGACAGGGGGGTCGGAGAGACCCAGTACTTC.

The chain links TRBV7-8 to TRBJ2-1, with a weak D call TRBD1 (5 bases). CDR1 is SGHVS and CDR2 is FQNEAQ in the germline V gene. The V gene lost 2 bases and the J gene lost 3 bases, with 17 bases spanning the gap. The length of the CDR3 is 17 residues. CDR3 coding DNA: TGTGCCAGCAGCTTACCGACTCGGCAGGGCGGCTACAATGAGCAGTTCTTC. Its translation: CASSLPTRQGGYNEQFF.

The genes are TRBV2 and TRBJ1-3; possible D gene TRBD1, 5 bases. The germline CDR1 and CDR2 sequences are SNHLY and FYNNEI. Between the trimmed V and J ends, which lost 4 bases and 1 base, there was a span of 8 bases. This CDR3 is 14 amino acids long. The CDR3 DNA sequence: TGTGCCAGCAGTGTTGGGGGTTCTGGAAACACCATATATTTT. It codes for CASSVGGSGNTIYF.

J is TRBJ2-7 and V is TRBV18; D not certain. Trimming stripped 2 bases from V and 7 bases from J, with 15 bases between. Germline CDR1 KGHSH, CDR2 LQKENI. CDR3 length equals 14 residues. The CDR3 region has the DNA TGTGCCAGCTCACCAGTGGTTAGGGCGGAAGAGCAGTACTTC. It encodes CASSPVVRAEEQYF.

This clone was seen a single time. The chain carries TRBV5-1 and TRBJ2-7; 7 bases are shared with TRBD2. V lost 6 bases and J lost 1; bases outside the gene matches: 7. Germline-derived CDR1 and CDR2 are SGHRS and YFSETQ. The CDR3 is 14 amino acids. CDR3 DNA sequence: TGCGCCAGCAAATTCTGGGGGGGGTCCTACGAGCAGTACTTC. This sequence encodes CASKFWGGSYEQYF.

The V and J genes are TRBV28 and TRBJ1-5; the match to TRBD1 covers 10 bases. V trimming: 6 bases; J trimming: 6 bases; junction bases outside the gene matches: 14. CDR1 and CDR2 from the germline V gene are MDHEN and SYDVKM. There are 17 residues in the CDR3. For the CDR3, the DNA is TGTGCCAGCAGACCCGGGACAGGGGAGCGTGGTAGTCAGCCCCAGCATTTT. Its protein product is CASRPGTGERGSQPQHF.

V is TRBV11-2 and J is TRBJ2-7; TRBD2 might be the D (6 bases). The CDR3 is 13 residues long. CDR1 is SGHAT and CDR2 is FQNNGV in the germline V gene. The germline V and J ends were trimmed by 5 bases and 3 bases, with 11 bases remaining between them. The CDR3 is CASSPSGFYEQYF. CDR3 DNA: TGTGCCAGCAGCCCCAGCGGGTTCTACGAGCAGTACTTC.

This clone was counted once. This chain joins TRBV19 and TRBJ1-2; D unclear. Trimming removed 4 bases at V and 2 bases at J, with 20 bases between. The CDR3 extends over 17 amino acids. Germline CDR1 is LNHDA and CDR2 is SQIVND (reference sequence). The CDR3 reads CASSNVRQARINYGYTF. The CDR3 DNA follows: TGTGCCAGTAGTAATGTAAGGCAGGCTAGGATCAACTATGGCTACACCTTC.

The V and J genes are TRBV7-3 and TRBJ1-1, with no clear D. The CDR3 is 14 amino acids. V lost 5 bases and J lost 4, with 14 bases in between. Germline V gene data show CDR1 as SGHTA and CDR2 as FQGTGA. CDR3 coding DNA: TGTGCCAGCAGCCCCGGGTCGGGTAGCACTGAAGCTTTCTTT. It yields the protein CASSPGSGSTEAFF. Full variable domain (rest looked up from reference TRBV7-3 and TRBJ1-1): GAGVSQTPSNKVTEKGKYVELRCDPISGHTALYWYRQSLGQGPEFLIYFQGTGAADDSGLPNDRFFAVRPEGSVSTLKIQRTERGDSAVYLCASSPGSGSTEAFFGQGTRLTVV.

This chain joins TRBV5-1 and TRBJ2-7; 9 bases align to TRBD1. Trimming at V came to 1 base and at J to 5 bases, leaving 7 bases not matched to a gene. The CDR3 length is 15 residues. Germline V gene data show CDR1 as SGHRS and CDR2 as YFSETQ. The CDR3 DNA reads as TGCGCCAGCAGCTTGACAGGGGGCCCGTGGGACGAGCAGTACTTC. Translated: CASSLTGGPWDEQYF. Filled out from reference TRBV5-1 and TRBJ2-7, the complete variable domain reads KAGVTQTPRYLIKTRGQQVTLSCSPISGHRSVSWYQQTPGQGLQFLFEYFSETQRNKGNFPGRFSGRQFSNSRSEMNVSTLELGDSALYLCASSLTGGPWDEQYFGPGTRLTVT.

The chain recombines TRBV30 with TRBJ1-5; D not resolved. V was clipped by 0 bases and J by 0 bases, with 9 bases between them. Germline V lookup: CDR1 GTSNPN, CDR2 SVGIG (reference sequence). The CDR3 has 15 residues. In DNA form, the CDR3 reads TGTGCCTGGAGTGTCGGCGGCATTAGCAATCAGCCCCAGCATTTT. Its translation: CAWSVGGISNQPQHF.

The V call is TRBV30, the J call TRBJ2-5; TRBD2 might be the D (5 bases). V lost 2 bases to trimming and J lost 2 bases, with 9 bases between them. Germline CDR1 reads GTSNPN; CDR2 reads SVGIG (reference sequence). The CDR3 runs to 13 residues. DNA for the CDR3: TGTGCCTGGAGTTTCGGGAATCAAGAGACCCAGTACTTC. Translating gives CAWSFGNQETQYF.

The table lists this clone with a count of one. The chain recombines TRBV11-2 with TRBJ1-5; D call uncertain. This CDR3 is 16 amino acids long. Trimming took off 0 bases at V and 2 bases at J, with 11 bases between the two ends. Germline CDR1 SGHAT, CDR2 FQNNGV. The CDR3 nucleotides read TGTGCCAGCAGCTTAGATACGGTCATGGGCAATCAGCCCCAGCATTTT. The encoded protein is CASSLDTVMGNQPQHF.

This rearrangement joins TRBV4-3 to TRBJ2-3; D may be TRBD1 or TRBD2 (5 bases each). Trimming removed 0 bases from V and 1 base from J, with 11 bases in between. The CDR3 length is 16 residues. Germline CDR1 and CDR2: LGHNA and YSLEER. The CDR3 DNA sequence: TGCGCCAGCAGCCAAGATCTTGGGGGAGGCACAGATACGCAGTATTTT. Translated: CASSQDLGGGTDTQYF.

The CDR3 protein is CASSGGRLFGEAFF. CDR3 nucleotide sequence: TGTGCCAGCAGTGGGGGCCGATTGTTTGGTGAAGCTTTCTTT. The gene calls are TRBV28 and TRBJ1-1; tentative D call: TRBD1 (6 bases). The ends were cut back, 5 bases at V and 7 bases at J, with 17 bases in the middle. This CDR3 is 14 amino acids long. Per germline, CDR1 MDHEN and CDR2 SYDVKM.

V usage is TRBV29-1 and J usage is TRBJ1-2, with TRBD1 matching 9 bases. V was clipped by 6 bases and J by 8 bases; unmatched bases: 7. The germline V gene encodes CDR1 SQVTM and CDR2 ANQGSEA. This CDR3 region has 12 residues. This CDR3 reads CSVAGQGGGYTF. The CDR3 DNA reads as TGCAGCGTCGCGGGACAGGGTGGAGGCTACACCTTC.

The CDR3 protein is CASRGRTAEQYF. As DNA, the CDR3 is TGTGCCAGCAGGGGAAGGACAGCCGAGCAGTACTTC. V gene TRBV7-3 combines with J gene TRBJ2-7; possible D gene TRBD1, 6 bases. Germline V lookup: CDR1 SGHTA, CDR2 FQGTGA. The CDR3 is 12 amino acids. Trimming took off 6 bases at V and 6 bases at J, with 12 bases between the two ends.